At least ten counts were recorded for the clone carrying this TCR beta chain. Its antigen is undetermined. Trimming took off 0 bases at V and 3 bases at J, with 12 bases between the two ends. The germline gives CDR1 DFQATT, CDR2 SNEGSKA (reference sequence). CDR3 length equals 14 residues. The data stem from a study of identical twins. TCRdb reanalysed the 5' RACE reads using MiXCR and keeps one entry per CDR3 protein. In the table there are about 700,000 distinct CDR3 sequences, approximately 6% of which are singletons. Study observations and caveats: There was an excess of low generation probability in the out-of-frame alpha sequences that twins shared. The models gave estimates that fell short of the out-of-frame TCR alpha sharing seen in monozygotic twins. The conclusions drew on cross-sectional statistical analysis instead of tracking the same donors. Zero-insertion analyses might be partly confounded by invariant T cells like MAIT and iNKT.

This clonotype was sampled from a man in his late teens or twenties in good health. This chain uses TRBV20-1 with TRBJ2-7, with TRBD2 as a possible D gene (6 bases). Sequences were obtained from naive T cells sorted from blood. The CDR3 spells CSARDPSAIYEQYF. For the CDR3, the DNA is TGCAGTGCTAGAGATCCTAGCGCAATCTACGAGCAGTACTTC.